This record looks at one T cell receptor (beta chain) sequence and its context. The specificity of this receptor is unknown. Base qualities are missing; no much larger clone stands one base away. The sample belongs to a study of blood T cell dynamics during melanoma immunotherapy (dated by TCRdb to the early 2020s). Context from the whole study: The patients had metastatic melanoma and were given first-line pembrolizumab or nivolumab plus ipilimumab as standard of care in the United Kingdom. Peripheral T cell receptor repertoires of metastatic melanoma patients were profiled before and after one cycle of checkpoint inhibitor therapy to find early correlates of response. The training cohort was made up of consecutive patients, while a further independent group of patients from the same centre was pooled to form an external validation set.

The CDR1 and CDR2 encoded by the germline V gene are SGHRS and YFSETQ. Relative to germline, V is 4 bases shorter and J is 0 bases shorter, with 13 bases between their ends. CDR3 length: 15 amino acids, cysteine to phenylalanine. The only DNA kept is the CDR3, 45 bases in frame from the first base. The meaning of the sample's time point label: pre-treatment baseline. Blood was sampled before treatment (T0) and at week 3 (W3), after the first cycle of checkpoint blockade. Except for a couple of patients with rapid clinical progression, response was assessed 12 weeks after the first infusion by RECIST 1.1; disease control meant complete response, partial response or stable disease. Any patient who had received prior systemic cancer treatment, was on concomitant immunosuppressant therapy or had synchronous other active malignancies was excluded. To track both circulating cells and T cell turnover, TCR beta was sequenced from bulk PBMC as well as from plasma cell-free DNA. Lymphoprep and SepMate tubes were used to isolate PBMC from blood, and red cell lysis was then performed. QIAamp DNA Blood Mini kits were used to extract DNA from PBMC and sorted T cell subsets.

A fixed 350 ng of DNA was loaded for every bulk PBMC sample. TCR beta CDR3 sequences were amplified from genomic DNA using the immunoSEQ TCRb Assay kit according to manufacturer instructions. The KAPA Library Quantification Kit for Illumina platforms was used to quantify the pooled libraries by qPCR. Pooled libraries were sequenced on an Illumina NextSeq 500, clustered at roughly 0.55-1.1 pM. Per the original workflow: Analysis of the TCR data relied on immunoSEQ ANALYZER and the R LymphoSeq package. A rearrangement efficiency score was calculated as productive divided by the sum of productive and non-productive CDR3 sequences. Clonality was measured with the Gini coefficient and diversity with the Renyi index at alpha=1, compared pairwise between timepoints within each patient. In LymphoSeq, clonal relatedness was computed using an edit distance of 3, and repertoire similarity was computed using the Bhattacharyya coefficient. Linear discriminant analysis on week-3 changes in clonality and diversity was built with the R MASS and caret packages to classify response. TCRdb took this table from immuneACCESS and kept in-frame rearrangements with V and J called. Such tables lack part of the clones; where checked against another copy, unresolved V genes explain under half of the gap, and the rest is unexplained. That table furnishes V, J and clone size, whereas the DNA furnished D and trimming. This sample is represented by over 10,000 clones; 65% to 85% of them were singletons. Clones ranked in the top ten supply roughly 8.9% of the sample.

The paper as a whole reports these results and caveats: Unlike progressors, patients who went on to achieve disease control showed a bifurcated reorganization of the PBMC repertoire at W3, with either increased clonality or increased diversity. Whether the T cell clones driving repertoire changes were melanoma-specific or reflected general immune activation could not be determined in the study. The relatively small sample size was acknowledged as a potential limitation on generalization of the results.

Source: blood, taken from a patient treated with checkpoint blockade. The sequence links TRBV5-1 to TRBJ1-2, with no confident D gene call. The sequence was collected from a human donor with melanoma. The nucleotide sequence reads TGCGCCAGCAGCCCTGACGGACCTACTAACTATGGCTACACCTTC. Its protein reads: CASSPDGPTNYGYTF.